The 27 T cell receptor beta chains in this list originate from one sample, sequenced in a study of T cells in Graves' hyperthyroidism and ophthalmopathy. TCR beta CDR3 sequences were amplified from RNA transcripts. HTBI primers were the set used in a first-round RT-PCR of the TCR CDR3. TCRdb reanalysed the multiplex PCR reads using MiXCR and keeps one entry per CDR3 protein. The data show about 420,000 distinct CDR3 sequences, roughly an eighth seen once. Specimen: blood. These receptors came from a young woman with Graves' hyperthyroidism.

This clonotype came up a few times. The gene calls are TRBV10-3 and TRBJ1-1; 10 bases fit TRBD1. The V gene end was trimmed by 0 bases and the J gene end by 7 bases; junction bases not matched to a gene: 5. The CDR3 spans 15 residues. Germline CDR1 is ENHRY and CDR2 is SYGVKD. The CDR3 region is CAISESGDRGIEAFF. CDR3 coding DNA: TGTGCCATCAGTGAGTCAGGGGACAGGGGAATTGAAGCTTTCTTT.

The sample holds one count of this clonotype. The chain has TRBV28 and TRBJ2-1; 12 bases fit TRBD2. There are 17 residues in the CDR3. Germline CDR1 reads MDHEN; CDR2 reads SYDVKM. V shed 4 bases, J shed 5 bases, and the junction held 9 bases outside the gene matches. The CDR3 here is CASSSLGLAGFNNEQFF. The CDR3, as DNA: TGTGCCAGCAGTTCGCTAGGACTAGCGGGGTTCAACAATGAGCAGTTCTTC.

This clonotype came up a few times. The chain couples TRBV5-5 to TRBJ1-5; D gene uncertain. V lost 1 base and J 6 bases, leaving 11 bases between the germline ends. The CDR3 consists of 14 residues. Germline V lookup: CDR1 SGHKS, CDR2 YYEKEE (reference sequence). The CDR3 loop is CASSLWGSGQPQHF. The CDR3 DNA is TGTGCCAGCAGCTTGTGGGGATCTGGTCAGCCCCAGCATTTT.

This clonotype showed up many times. This sequence joins TRBV27 and TRBJ1-2; 9 bases match TRBD1. CDR1 and CDR2 from the germline V gene are MNHEY and SMNVEV (reference sequence). Trimming cost V 4 bases and J 5 bases; bases outside gene matches: 2. This CDR3 is built from 13 residues. In DNA form, the CDR3 reads TGTGCCAGCAGTTCGGACAGGGGATATGGCTACACCTTC. As protein: CASSSDRGYGYTF.

The gene calls are TRBV28 and TRBJ1-3; D might be TRBD1 (5 bases). The CDR3 is 14 residues long. CDR1 is MDHEN, CDR2 SYDVKM, per germline. The V and J ends lost 6 bases and 4 bases respectively, with 13 bases between them. CDR3 loop: CASSPGASGNTIYF. The CDR3 DNA reads as TGTGCCAGCAGCCCCGGGGCCTCGGGAAACACCATATATTTT.

CDR3 DNA: TGCGCCAGCAGCCAAGATGACATAGCGAACAATGAGCAGTTCTTC. It specifies CASSQDDIANNEQFF. The V and J genes are TRBV4-3 and TRBJ2-1, with D possibly matching TRBD2 (5 bases). Germline CDR1 is LGHNA and CDR2 is YSLEER. The V end was cut by 0 bases, the J end by 5 bases, with 11 bases between. CDR3 length: 15 amino acids.

This clonotype was seen repeatedly, ten times or more. The chain uses TRBV7-2 and TRBJ2-7; 9 bases are a match to TRBD2. The CDR3 contains 15 residues. CDR1 is SGHTA, CDR2 FQGNSA, per germline. J lost 2 bases, V lost 7 bases, and 9 bases had no gene match. CDR3: CASNPTTSGTYEQYF. For the CDR3, the DNA is TGTGCCAGCAACCCAACGACTAGCGGAACCTACGAGCAGTACTTC.

The chain couples TRBV12-3 or TRBV12-4 to TRBJ1-5; tentative D call: TRBD1 (5 bases). Between the trimmed V and J ends, which lost 6 bases and 8 bases, there was a span of 14 bases. The CDR3 is 13 residues long. CDR3 amino acids: CASSSEQGEPQHF. CDR3 nucleotide sequence: TGTGCCAGCAGCTCGGAACAAGGGGAGCCCCAGCATTTT.

This clonotype has ten or more counts. The chain carries TRBV12-3 or TRBV12-4 and TRBJ2-2; weak D call: TRBD2 (5 bases). There are 13 residues in the CDR3. The ends were cut back, 6 bases at V and 6 bases at J, with 11 bases in the middle. This chain's CDR3 is CASRPTGSGELFF. The CDR3 DNA is TGTGCCAGCAGGCCAACGGGGTCCGGGGAGCTGTTTTTT.

In its sample, this clonotype was seen many times. V and J are TRBV7-9 and TRBJ1-1; the D gene is possibly TRBD1 (5 bases). The CDR3 totals 16 residues. CDR1 and CDR2 from the germline V gene are SEHNR and FQNEAQ (reference sequence). Trimming took 0 bases from V and 0 from J, leaving 11 bases between them. The CDR3 reads CASSLAGMTVNTEAFF. Written as DNA, the CDR3 is TGTGCCAGCAGCTTAGCTGGTATGACAGTGAACACTGAAGCTTTCTTT. Complete variable domain (other parts from reference TRBV7-9 and TRBJ1-1): DTGVSQNPRHKITKRGQNVTFRCDPISEHNRLYWYRQTLGQGPEFLTYFQNEAQLEKSRLLSDRFSAERPKGSFSTLEIQRTEQGDSAMYLCASSLAGMTVNTEAFFGQGTRLTVV.

The table lists this clonotype with many counts. The chain uses TRBV28 and TRBJ2-2; weak D call: TRBD2 (6 bases). Trimming shortened V by 4 bases and J by 3 bases, and 15 bases separated the two germline ends. The CDR3 is made up of 16 amino acids. Germline V gene lookup returns CDR1 MDHEN and CDR2 SYDVKM. CDR3 protein: CASSYPGLQYTGELFF. The CDR3 bases are TGTGCCAGCAGTTACCCGGGACTCCAATACACCGGGGAGCTGTTTTTT. Full variable domain (missing parts from reference TRBV28 and TRBJ2-2): DVKVTQSSRYLVKRTGEKVFLECVQDMDHENMFWYRQDPGLGLRLIYFSYDVKMKEKGDIPEGYSVSREKKERFSLILESASTNQTSMYLCASSYPGLQYTGELFFGEGSRLTVL.

At least ten counts were recorded for this clonotype. V and J are TRBV6-2 or TRBV6-3 and TRBJ1-1; no clear D gene. V lost 5 bases and J lost 0, with 16 bases in between. CDR1 MNHEY and CDR2 SVGEGT come from the germline V gene. The CDR3 runs to 16 residues. The CDR3 is CASSHFATAMNTEAFF. In DNA, the CDR3 is TGTGCCAGCAGTCACTTCGCGACGGCGATGAACACTGAAGCTTTCTTT.

This clonotype has a handful of counts. The chain employs TRBV13 and TRBJ2-1, with D unresolved. This CDR3 has 15 amino acids. The V end lost 5 bases, the J end lost 2 bases, and 13 bases lay between the germline ends. CDR1 and CDR2 from the germline V gene are PRHDT and FYEKMQ (reference sequence). The CDR3 sequence is CASSQGTRTYNEQFF. The CDR3 coding sequence is TGTGCCAGCAGCCAAGGTACACGAACCTACAATGAGCAGTTCTTC.

Many counts were recorded for this clonotype. V is TRBV28 and J is TRBJ2-4; the D gene is possibly TRBD2 (6 bases). Trimming removed 2 bases from V and 2 bases from J, with 22 bases in between. Germline lookup yields CDR1 MDHEN and CDR2 SYDVKM. CDR3 length: 19 residues. This CDR3 is CASSLGSGVGLQPKNIQYF. The CDR3 bases are TGTGCCAGCAGTTTAGGAAGTGGGGTGGGACTCCAACCCAAAAACATTCAGTACTTC.

On this clonotype: A much larger clone lies a single base off, so this may be a read error. The CDR3 end shows no conserved phenylalanine or tryptophan, and so a read error is likely. V gene TRBV12-3 or TRBV12-4 combines with J gene TRBJ1-2, with 7 bases matching TRBD1. This CDR3 is built from 13 residues. V shed 5 bases, J shed 2 bases, and the junction held 2 bases outside the gene matches. CDR3 sequence reads: CASSIRGNYGYTL. In nucleotides, the CDR3 is TGTGCCAGCAGTATCAGGGGGAACTATGGCTACACCCTC.

Only a few counts were recorded for this clonotype. The V and J genes are TRBV30 and TRBJ2-2, with 9 bases that match TRBD2. The ends lost 5 bases at V and 3 bases at J; junction bases unmatched: 10. The germline gives CDR1 GTSNPN, CDR2 SVGIG (reference sequence). The CDR3 is 16 residues long. The CDR3 bases are TGTGCCTGGCGGTATATGACTAGCGGAGACACCGGGGAGCTGTTTTTT. It specifies CAWRYMTSGDTGELFF. The whole variable domain, remainder taken from reference TRBV30 and TRBJ2-2, is SQTIHQWPATLVQPVGSPLSLECTVEGTSNPNLYWYRQAAGRGLQLLFYSVGIGQISSEVPQNLSASRPQDRQFILSSKKLLLSDSGFYLCAWRYMTSGDTGELFFGEGSRLTVL.

In its sample, this clonotype was seen many times. This chain links TRBV6-1 with TRBJ2-7; D gene ambiguous. Germline V gene data show CDR1 as MNHNS and CDR2 as SASEGT. The V end was cut by 8 bases, the J end by 0 bases, with 11 bases between. CDR3 length: 13 residues. In DNA, the CDR3 is TGTGCCAGCTTGGACGTCCACTCCTACGAGCAGTACTTC. Translation: CASLDVHSYEQYF.

The table lists this clonotype with many counts. The chain has TRBV10-3 and TRBJ1-5; no firm D call. CDR3 size: 13 residues. Germline V gene sequence: CDR1 ENHRY, CDR2 SYGVKD. V was clipped by 3 bases and J by 5 bases, with 8 bases between them. CDR3 protein: CAISDGEDQPQHF. The CDR3 nucleotides are TGTGCCATCAGTGACGGGGAGGATCAGCCCCAGCATTTT.

Concerning this clonotype: Its ends do not fully match the called genes, so a read error is possible. The chain uses TRBV9 and TRBJ2-2; no firm D call. The germline gives CDR1 SGDLS, CDR2 YYNGEE. This CDR3 spans 13 amino acids. The CDR3 sequence: CVSSVKNTGELFF. CDR3 sequence (DNA): TGTGTCAGCAGCGTGAAGAACACCGGGGAGCTGTTTTTT.

On this clonotype itself: A much larger clone differs from this one at a single base, so this may be a read error. The rearrangement joins TRBV29-1 to TRBJ1-1, with TRBD1 matching 8 bases. This CDR3 has 12 amino acids. Germline assignment: CDR1 SQVTM and CDR2 ANQGSEA. DNA of the CDR3: TGCAGTGCGGACAGGGCTAACACTAAAGCTTTCTTT. This encodes CSADRANTKAFF. The full variable domain, its missing parts supplied by reference TRBV29-1 and TRBJ1-1, is SAVISQKPSRDICQRGTSLTIQCQVDSQVTMMFWYRQQPGQSLTLIATANQGSEATYESGFVIDKFPISRPNLTFSTLTVSNMSPEDSSIYLCSADRANTKAFFGQGTRLTVV.

This clonotype showed up many times. J is TRBJ2-5 and V is TRBV11-2; tentatively, D is TRBD2 (5 bases). Trimming took off 0 bases at V and 1 base at J, with 9 bases between the two ends. The CDR3 is made up of 15 amino acids. Germline V gives CDR1 SGHAT, CDR2 FQNNGV. The CDR3 is CASSLDPSRQETQYF. The CDR3 DNA reads as TGTGCCAGCAGCTTAGACCCTAGCCGCCAAGAGACCCAGTACTTC.

This clonotype has ten or more counts. V usage is TRBV6-2 or TRBV6-3 and J usage is TRBJ1-4, with D possibly TRBD1 on 5 matching bases. Germline CDR1 MNHEY, CDR2 SVGEGT. Trimming stripped 4 bases from V and 7 bases from J, with 13 bases between. The CDR3 runs to 14 residues. The CDR3 sequence: CASSSGAGGEKLFF. DNA of the CDR3: TGTGCCAGCAGTTCCGGGGCCGGAGGTGAAAAACTGTTTTTT.

This sequence joins TRBV28 and TRBJ2-3; 14 nucleotides match TRBD2. Germline V CDR1 and CDR2: MDHEN, SYDVKM. V shed 7 bases, J shed 4 bases, and the junction held 7 bases outside the gene matches. The length of the CDR3 is 16 residues. The CDR3 bases are TGTGCCAGCATCAGCCGACTAGCGGGAGGGCCAGATACGCAGTATTTT. Residues: CASISRLAGGPDTQYF.

This clonotype was seen more than once but under ten times. J is TRBJ2-5 and V is TRBV20-1; D might be TRBD2 (5 bases). CDR1 DFQATT and CDR2 SNEGSKA come from the germline V gene (reference sequence). V gave up 3 bases and J gave up 2 bases, with 16 bases separating them. The CDR3 has 15 amino acids. CDR3 nucleotides: TGCAGTGCTAGCGGCCCAGCGGAGCATCAAGAGACCCAGTACTTC. Translating gives CSASGPAEHQETQYF.

The chain employs TRBV11-2 and TRBJ1-4, with D possibly matching TRBD1 (5 bases). Germline assignment: CDR1 SGHAT and CDR2 FQNNGV. There are 15 residues in the CDR3. Trimming took off 1 base at V and 4 bases at J, with 10 bases between the two ends. The CDR3 is CASSLGAGGNEKLFF. The CDR3 nucleotides read TGTGCCAGCAGCTTAGGGGCGGGGGGTAATGAAAAACTGTTTTTT.

The chain recombines TRBV18 with TRBJ1-2; 8 nucleotides align to TRBD1. Per germline, CDR1 KGHSH and CDR2 LQKENI. J lost 2 bases, V lost 2 bases, and 4 bases had no gene match. The CDR3 has 15 amino acids. The CDR3 spells CASSPGTGINYGYTF. For the CDR3, the DNA is TGTGCCAGCTCACCAGGGACAGGAATCAACTATGGCTACACCTTC.

A note on this clonotype: A much larger clonotype is one base distant, so this may be a read error. The genes are TRBV12-3 or TRBV12-4 and TRBJ1-3; 12 bases are a match to TRBD1. The CDR3 consists of 18 residues. The CDR3 reads CASRAGTGGRSSGNTMYF. The CDR3 bases are TGTGCCAGCAGAGCCGGGACAGGGGGCCGTAGCTCTGGAAACACCATGTATTTT.